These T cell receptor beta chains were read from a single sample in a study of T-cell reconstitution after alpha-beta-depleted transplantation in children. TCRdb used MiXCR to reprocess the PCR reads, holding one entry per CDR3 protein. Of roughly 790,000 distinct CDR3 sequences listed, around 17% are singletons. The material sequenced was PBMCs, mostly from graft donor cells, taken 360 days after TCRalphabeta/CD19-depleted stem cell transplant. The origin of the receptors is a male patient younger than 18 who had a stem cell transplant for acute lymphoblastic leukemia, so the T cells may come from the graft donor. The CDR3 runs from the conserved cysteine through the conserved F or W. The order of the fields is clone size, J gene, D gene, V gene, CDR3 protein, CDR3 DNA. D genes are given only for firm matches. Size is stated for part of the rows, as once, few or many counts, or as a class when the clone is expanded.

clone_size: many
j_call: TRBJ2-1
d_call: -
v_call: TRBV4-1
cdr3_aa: CASSQDTVAKQFF
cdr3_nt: TGCGCCAGCAGCCAAGATACGGTGGCAAAGCAGTTCTTC

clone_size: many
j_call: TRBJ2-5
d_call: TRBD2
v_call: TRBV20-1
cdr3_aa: CSARTSGKETQYF
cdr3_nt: TGCAGTGCTCGGACTAGCGGGAAGGAGACCCAGTACTTC

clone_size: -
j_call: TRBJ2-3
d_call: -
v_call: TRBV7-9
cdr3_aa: CASSWRTSTDTQYF
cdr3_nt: TGTGCCAGCAGCTGGAGGACTAGCACAGATACGCAGTATTTT

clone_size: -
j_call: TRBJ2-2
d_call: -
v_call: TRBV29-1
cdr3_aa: CSVEDGPGRDNTGELFF
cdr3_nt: TGCAGCGTTGAAGATGGTCCGGGCAGGGATAACACCGGGGAGCTGTTTTTT

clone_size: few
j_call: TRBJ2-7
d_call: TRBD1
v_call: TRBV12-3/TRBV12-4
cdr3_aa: CASRRQGAGYEQYF
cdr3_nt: TGTGCCAGCAGACGACAGGGGGCCGGCTACGAGCAGTACTTC

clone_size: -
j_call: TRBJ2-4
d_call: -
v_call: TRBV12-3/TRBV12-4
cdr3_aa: CASSLAGTILAKNIQYF
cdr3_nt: TGTGCCAGCAGTTTAGCGGGGACAATTCTAGCCAAAAACATTCAGTACTTC

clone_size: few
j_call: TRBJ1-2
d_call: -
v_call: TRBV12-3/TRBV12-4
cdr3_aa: CASSRFYGYTF
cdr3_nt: TGTGCCAGCAGCCGCTTCTATGGCTACACCTTC

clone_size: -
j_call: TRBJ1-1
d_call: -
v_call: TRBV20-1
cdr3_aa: CSALPRPANTEAFF
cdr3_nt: TGCAGTGCCCTTCCCCGACCGGCGAACACTGAAGCTTTCTTT

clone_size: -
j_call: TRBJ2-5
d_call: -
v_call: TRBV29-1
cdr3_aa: CSVEDLAGAKETQYF
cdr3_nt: TGCAGCGTTGAAGATCTGGCGGGTGCTAAAGAGACCCAGTACTTC

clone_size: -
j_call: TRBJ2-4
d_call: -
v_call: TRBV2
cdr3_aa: CASSEAGLRAKNIQYF
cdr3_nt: TGTGCCAGCAGTGAAGCCGGCCTCCGAGCCAAAAACATTCAGTACTTC

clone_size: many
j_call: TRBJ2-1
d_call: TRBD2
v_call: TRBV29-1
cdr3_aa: CSVEGGTSGREFNEQFF
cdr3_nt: TGCAGCGTTGAGGGGGGAACCAGCGGGAGAGAATTCAATGAGCAGTTCTTC

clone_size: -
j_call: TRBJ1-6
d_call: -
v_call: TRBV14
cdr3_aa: CASSRAGNSPLHF
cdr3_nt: TGTGCCAGCAGCCGGGCCGGTAATTCACCCCTCCACTTT

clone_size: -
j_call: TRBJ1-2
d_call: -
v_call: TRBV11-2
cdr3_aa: CASSLEARFGYTF
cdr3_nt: TGTGCCAGCAGCTTAGAGGCTAGGTTTGGCTACACCTTC

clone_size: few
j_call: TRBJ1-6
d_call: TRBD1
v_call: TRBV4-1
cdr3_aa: CASSPQGQAPLHF
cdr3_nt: TGCGCCAGCAGCCCACAGGGGCAGGCACCCCTCCACTTT

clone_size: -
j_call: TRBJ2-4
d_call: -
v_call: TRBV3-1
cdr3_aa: CASSHTGTRIAKNIQYF
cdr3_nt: TGTGCCAGCAGCCATACCGGGACAAGGATAGCCAAAAACATTCAGTACTTC